Following are 18 T cell receptor beta chains from one sample sequenced in a study of blood T cell repertoires in COVID-19. Assay used: immunoSEQ multiplex PCR; TCRdb lists only in-frame clones, some missing. This table has about 180,000 clones, around 80% appearing once. Sequenced material: peripheral blood. The receptors derive from a human donor in a cohort sampled during active COVID-19.

V usage is TRBV18 and J usage is TRBJ1-2; TRBD1 agrees at 12 bases. Germline-derived CDR1 and CDR2 are KGHSH and LQKENI. The CDR3 consists of 17 residues. The J segment lost 1 base and the V segment lost 5 bases, leaving 8 bases of the junction unmatched. The DNA for the CDR3 is TGTGCCAGCTCAACCGGGACAGGGGGCAGCGGTAACTATGGCTACACCTTC. The encoded protein is CASSTGTGGSGNYGYTF.

The chain links TRBV10-3 to TRBJ2-5; perhaps TRBD2 as D (6 bases). This CDR3 is built from 14 residues. V shed 7 bases and J shed 4 bases, with 16 bases lying between them. Germline assignment: CDR1 ENHRY and CDR2 SYGVKD. As DNA, the CDR3 is TGTGCCATCAAAGGGGCGGGGTGGGGAGAGACCCAGTACTTC. It encodes CAIKGAGWGETQYF.

The chain couples TRBV5-5 to TRBJ2-1, with TRBD2 matching over 7 bases. The CDR3 is 17 residues long. The V gene end was trimmed by 6 bases and the J gene end by 2 bases; junction bases not matched to a gene: 14. Germline assignment: CDR1 SGHKS and CDR2 YYEKEE (reference sequence). The CDR3 bases are TGTGCCAGCACCCTCACTCTAGCGGTGGAGACCTACAATGAGCAGTTCTTC. Its translation: CASTLTLAVETYNEQFF.

This chain links TRBV7-8 with TRBJ1-5; no reliable D call. The V gene lost 5 bases and the J gene lost 3 bases, with 17 bases spanning the gap. Germline CDR1 SGHVS, CDR2 FQNEAQ. The CDR3 has 16 amino acids. DNA for the CDR3: TGTGCCAGCAGCCCCTATGGGAGGGCAGACAATCAGCCCCAGCATTTT. Translating it yields CASSPYGRADNQPQHF.

V usage is TRBV6-2 or TRBV6-3 and J usage is TRBJ1-3, with D perhaps TRBD1 (5 bases). Trimming removed 6 bases at V and 0 bases at J, with 12 bases between. The CDR3 loop spans 15 amino acids. Germline CDR1 is MNHEY and CDR2 is SVGEGT. CDR3 nucleotides: TGTGCCAGCAGCTTCAACAGGCTCTCTGGAAACACCATATATTTT. It yields the protein CASSFNRLSGNTIYF.

This chain uses TRBV11-2 with TRBJ1-2; D possibly corresponds to TRBD1 (5 bases). CDR1 and CDR2 from the germline V gene are SGHAT and FQNNGV. There are 14 residues in the CDR3. V dropped 5 bases and J dropped 2 bases, with 12 bases sitting between them. CDR3 nucleotide sequence: TGTGCCAGCAGCCCTTTGGGGCAGAACTATGGCTACACCTTC. Translating gives CASSPLGQNYGYTF.

The table lists this clone with a count of one. The chain has TRBV7-6 and TRBJ1-1, with 12 nucleotides matching TRBD1. Germline-derived CDR1 and CDR2 are SGHVS and FNYEAQ. Unmatched junction bases numbered 7, after V lost 5 bases and J lost 6 bases. The CDR3 extends over 15 amino acids. DNA of the CDR3: TGTGCCAGCAGCCCGGGACAGGGGGCGCCCCCTGAAGCTTTCTTT. Translation: CASSPGQGAPPEAFF.

V and J are TRBV11-2 and TRBJ2-1; 8 positions agree with TRBD1. Germline V gene lookup returns CDR1 SGHAT and CDR2 FQNNGV. The CDR3 runs 15 residues. After removal of 2 bases from V and 5 bases from J, the junction contained 5 bases not matched to a gene. DNA of the CDR3: TGTGCCAGCAGCTTATTAGGGACAGGAGACAATGAGCAGTTCTTC. It yields the protein CASSLLGTGDNEQFF.

This clone was recorded a few times. The chain couples TRBV2 to TRBJ1-3, with no clear D. The CDR3 is made up of 13 amino acids. V was clipped by 4 bases and J by 8 bases, with 12 bases between them. Looked up from germline, CDR1 is SNHLY and CDR2 is FYNNEI. CDR3 sequence reads: CASSVGSKDTIYF. DNA of the CDR3: TGTGCCAGCAGTGTCGGGTCCAAGGACACCATATATTTT.

The rearrangement joins TRBV4-2 to TRBJ1-1; 8 bases map to TRBD1. The CDR3 spans 16 residues. Losses at the gene ends were 3 bases for V and 1 base for J; bases not matched to a gene: 7. Germline-derived CDR1 and CDR2 are LGHNA and YNFKEQ. The CDR3 sequence is CASSQGDRLRNTEAFF. CDR3 nucleotide sequence: TGTGCCAGCAGCCAGGGGGACAGGCTGAGGAACACTGAAGCTTTCTTT.

The chain recombines TRBV5-1 with TRBJ2-1; 7 bases line up with TRBD1. Trimming cost V 0 bases and J 4 bases; bases outside gene matches: 4. The CDR3 spans 15 residues. The germline V gene encodes CDR1 SGHRS and CDR2 YFSETQ. CDR3 nucleotides: TGCGCCAGCAGCTTGGGACAGGGATTTTACAATGAGCAGTTCTTC. Translating it yields CASSLGQGFYNEQFF.

This chain joins TRBV5-1 and TRBJ2-7; D is possibly TRBD2 (6 bases). Germline V gene sequence: CDR1 SGHRS, CDR2 YFSETQ. Between the trimmed V and J ends, which lost 5 bases and 6 bases, there was a span of 30 bases. The CDR3 contains 18 residues. CDR3 region: CASRFDGGGGAPNLEQYF. The CDR3 DNA is TGCGCCAGCAGATTTGACGGGGGAGGTGGCGCACCAAATCTCGAGCAGTACTTC.

The chain carries TRBV19 and TRBJ1-5; the match to TRBD1 covers 7 bases. V shed 3 bases and J 2 bases; nucleotides not matched to a gene: 10. The CDR3 totals 17 residues. The germline V gene has CDR1 LNHDA and CDR2 SQIVND (reference sequence). CDR3 amino acids: CASSMGGQVRRNQPQHF. For the CDR3, the DNA is TGTGCCAGTAGTATGGGTGGACAGGTCCGGCGCAATCAGCCCCAGCATTTT.

V and J are TRBV7-9 and TRBJ1-4; 7 positions match TRBD1. The germline CDR1 and CDR2 sequences are SEHNR and FQNEAQ (reference sequence). The V gene end was trimmed by 5 bases and the J gene end by 4 bases; junction bases not matched to a gene: 7. CDR3 length equals 15 residues. The CDR3 DNA sequence: TGTGCCAGCAGCGGACCCGGGACAGTTAATGAAAAACTGTTTTTT. Translated: CASSGPGTVNEKLFF.

The chain links TRBV27 to TRBJ1-6, with D uncertain. The V end was cut by 0 bases, the J end by 7 bases, with 13 bases between. CDR3 length: 16 amino acids. CDR1 MNHEY and CDR2 SMNVEV come from the germline V gene (reference sequence). CDR3 nucleotides: TGTGCCAGCAGTTTATCTGGCGGGGTCGGGAATTCACCCCTCCACTTT. It encodes CASSLSGGVGNSPLHF.

J is TRBJ2-7 and V is TRBV30; 8 positions match TRBD2. V lost 2 bases and J lost 3; bases outside the gene matches: 9. This CDR3 is 15 amino acids long. Germline V lookup: CDR1 GTSNPN, CDR2 SVGIG (reference sequence). In nucleotides, the CDR3 is TGTGCCTGGAGTCAGACCGGGAGGGGCAGCTACGAGCAGTACTTC. Translation: CAWSQTGRGSYEQYF.

CDR3 bases: TGTGCCAGCAGCTCGACTCCGACAGGGGGGCGCGAGCAGTACTTC. Its translation is CASSSTPTGGREQYF. The rearrangement links TRBV7-8 to TRBJ2-7; 9 bases are shared with TRBD1. The CDR3 spans 15 residues. J lost 6 bases, V lost 4 bases, and 10 bases had no gene match. Germline loops: CDR1 SGHVS, CDR2 FQNEAQ.

The chain couples TRBV7-9 to TRBJ2-7; 9 bases are a match to TRBD1. The V and J ends lost 5 bases and 7 bases, in that order; junction bases with no gene match: 3. CDR3 size: 12 residues. CDR1 SEHNR and CDR2 FQNEAQ come from the germline V gene (reference sequence). The CDR3 region is CASSLTGGEQYF. CDR3 bases: TGTGCCAGCAGCCTGACAGGGGGAGAGCAGTACTTC. Based on the CDR3 plus reference TRBV7-9 and TRBJ2-7, the full variable domain is DTGVSQNPRHKITKRGQNVTFRCDPISEHNRLYWYRQTLGQGPEFLTYFQNEAQLEKSRLLSDRFSAERPKGSFSTLEIQRTEQGDSAMYLCASSLTGGEQYFGPGTRLTVT.